The clone carrying this TCR beta chain was recorded a few times. Its antigen is not identified. These data originate in a study of cytomegalovirus exposure and HLA in healthy donors. The germline V gene encodes CDR1 SGHAT and CDR2 FQNNGV. The CDR3 runs 16 residues. J lost 6 bases, V lost 5 bases, and 8 bases had no gene match. The donors were healthy bone marrow donors. Primers included in the PCR were 60 Vbeta and 13 Jbeta primers. Repertoires were generated with immunoSEQ multiplex PCR, while TCRdb's copy carries only in-frame clones and drops some. The sample consists of 140,000 to 150,000 clones, roughly 66% of them appearing once. Notes on the study in general: In a later analysis, about 17,000 TCR beta sequences were associated with HLA alleles at 0.05 false discovery rate.

The chain employs TRBV11-2 and TRBJ1-6; 9 nucleotides line up with TRBD1. The receptor was derived from a woman in her fifties or sixties in good health and CMV-seronegative. Sequencing used PBMCs. The CDR3 is CASSELQGALNSPLHF. CDR3 DNA sequence: TGTGCCAGCAGCGAACTACAGGGGGCCCTTAATTCACCCCTCCACTTT.